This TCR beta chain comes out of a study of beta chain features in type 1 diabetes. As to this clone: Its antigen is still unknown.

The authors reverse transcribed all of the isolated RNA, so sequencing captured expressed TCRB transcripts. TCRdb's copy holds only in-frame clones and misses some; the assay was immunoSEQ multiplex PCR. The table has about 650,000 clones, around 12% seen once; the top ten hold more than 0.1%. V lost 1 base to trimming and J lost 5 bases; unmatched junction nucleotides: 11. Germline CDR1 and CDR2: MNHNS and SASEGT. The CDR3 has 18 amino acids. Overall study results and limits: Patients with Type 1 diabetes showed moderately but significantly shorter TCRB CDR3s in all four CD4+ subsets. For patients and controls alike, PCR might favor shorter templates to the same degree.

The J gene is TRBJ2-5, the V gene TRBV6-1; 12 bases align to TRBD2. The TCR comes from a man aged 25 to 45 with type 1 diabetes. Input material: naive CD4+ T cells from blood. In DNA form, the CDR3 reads TGTGCCAGCAGTGAAGGTCAGGCTAGCGGGGGGGCGTGGGAGACCCAGTACTTC. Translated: CASSEGQASGGAWETQYF.